This paragraph covers one T cell receptor beta chain sequence. The CDR3 sequence is 16 residues long. Germline V gene lookup returns CDR1 LNHDA and CDR2 SQIVND (reference sequence). Trimming removed 1 base from V and 4 bases from J, with 11 bases in between. The data were taken from a study of cytomegalovirus exposure and HLA in healthy donors. Primers: 60 Vbeta forward and 13 Jbeta reverse. Sequencing was performed with immunoSEQ multiplex PCR; in TCRdb, only in-frame clones are kept and a portion is missing. In the table there are roughly 250,000 clones, about 83% of which are singletons. Sequenced material: PBMCs. The source of this sequence is a woman aged 40 to 50 in good health and CMV-seropositive. The rearrangement links TRBV19 to TRBJ1-6; D is undetermined. CDR3 coding DNA: TGTGCCAGTAGTATAGGAAAAGCCGGTTATAATTCACCCCTCCACTTT. Translating it yields CASSIGKAGYNSPLHF.